Each of the 8 T cell receptor beta chains below was sequenced from the same sample in a study of T cells in women clearing cervical HPV infection. Only in-frame clones appear in the TCRdb table, and some are missing; sequencing was by immunoSEQ multiplex PCR. Here the sample table reports more than 45,000 clones. The source material was blood buffy coat. These receptors were obtained from a woman between 18 and 75 years old with a cervical HPV16 infection that either progressed to CIN3+ or cleared (not recorded which).

For this clone: Coverage ceases 3 residues before the CDR3 finishes, and the germline J gene fills in the end. V and J are TRBV28 and TRBJ2-6; D is unclear. The V gene lost 9 bases and the J gene lost 2 bases, with 11 bases spanning the gap. The CDR3 contains 14 residues. Germline CDR1 is MDHEN and CDR2 is SYDVKM. CDR3 DNA (partial): TGTGCCAGTCTAAAGGGCGCTGGGGCCAACGTC. Protein sequence: CASLKGAGANV. Given in full, the CDR3 is CASLKGAGANVLTF.

Concerning this clone itself: The read gets to within 3 residues of the CDR3 end, and the germline J gene fills in the rest. The V call is TRBV9, the J call TRBJ2-1, with D tentatively TRBD1 (7 bases). The CDR3 contains 15 residues. Deletions cut 6 bases from V and 6 bases from J, with 19 bases between. Germline CDR1 and CDR2: SGDLS and YYNGEE. The CDR3 protein is CASTQGGSPSNEQFF. The covered CDR3 bases are TGTGCCAGCACCCAGGGGGGATCCCCATCCAATGAG.

With respect to this clone: The CDR3 is cut off 3 residues early in the read; its end comes from the germline J gene. The V and J genes are TRBV5-1 and TRBJ2-6, with 7 bases matching TRBD1. The CDR3 runs to 15 residues. Germline CDR1 and CDR2: SGHRS and YFSETQ. V lost 4 bases and J lost 1; bases outside the gene matches: 2. The sequenced CDR3 bases are TGCGCCAGCAGCGAGGGGGCGTCTGGGGCCAACGTC. Translating gives CASSEGASGANV. The whole CDR3 reads CASSEGASGANVLTF.

Concerning this clone itself: The sequenced fragment ends 3 residues before the CDR3 boundary, so the rest is inferred from the germline J gene. This chain links TRBV7-9 with TRBJ1-2; D is unclear. Germline lookup yields CDR1 SEHNR and CDR2 FQNEAQ (reference sequence). The V end lost 2 bases, the J end lost 5 bases, and 6 bases lay between the germline ends. CDR3 length equals 12 residues. CDR3 bases read: TGTGCCAGCAGCTTACAGGTGTATGGC. Its translation is CASSLQVYG. Given in full, the CDR3 is CASSLQVYGYTF.

The sequenced CDR3 bases are TGTGCCAGCAGCTTGCCGGGGTTCGCTAATGAAAAA. This sequence encodes CASSLPGFANEK. The entire CDR3 protein reads CASSLPGFANEKLFF. The chain uses TRBV7-9 and TRBJ1-4; unclear D gene. The CDR3 is cut off 3 residues early in the read; its end comes from the germline J gene. CDR1 is SEHNR, CDR2 FQNEAQ, per germline (reference sequence). The CDR3 runs to 15 residues. Trimming took off 3 bases at V and 3 bases at J, with 11 bases between the two ends.

Note on this clone: The CDR3 extends 3 residues past the end of the read, so its final part is completed from the germline J gene. The rearrangement uses TRBV5-5 and TRBJ2-1; no reliable D call. There are 11 residues in the CDR3. V dropped 5 bases and J dropped 6 bases, with 6 bases sitting between them. From germline, CDR1 is SGHKS and CDR2 YYEKEE (reference sequence). CDR3 sequence: CASSSFNEQFF. CDR3 DNA (partial): TGTGCCAGCAGTTCGTTCAATGAG. Using reference TRBV5-5 and TRBJ2-1 for the parts outside the CDR3, the full variable domain is DAGVTQSPTHLIKTRGQQVTLRCSPISGHKSVSWYQQVLGQGPQFIFQYYEKEERGRGNFPDRFSARQFPNYSSELNVNALLLGDSALYLCASSSFNEQFFGPGTRLTVL.

Concerning this clone: The CDR3 extends 3 residues past the end of the read, so its final part is completed from the germline J gene. The chain couples TRBV6-1 to TRBJ2-2; possibly TRBD1 for D (5 bases). The CDR3 loop spans 15 amino acids. V lost 4 bases, J lost 2 bases, and 11 bases lay in between. The germline V gene encodes CDR1 MNHNS and CDR2 SASEGT. The CDR3 DNA, read in part, is TGTGCCAGCAGTGCCTGGGGCACCAACACCGGGGAG. Protein: CASSAWGTNTGE. In full, the CDR3 reads CASSAWGTNTGELFF.

Of note for this clone: Read sequence stops 3 residues before the CDR3 end, and the germline J gene provides the missing end. The gene calls are TRBV19 and TRBJ1-1, with unresolved D. Germline V gene data show CDR1 as LNHDA and CDR2 as SQIVND (reference sequence). Trimming shortened V by 3 bases and J by 0 bases, and 14 bases separated the two germline ends. There are 16 residues in the CDR3. CDR3 amino acids: CASSMRGNRMNTEAFF. Incomplete CDR3 DNA: TGTGCCAGTAGTATGCGGGGAAACCGAATGAACACTGAA.